Presented here are 30 T cell receptor beta chains from one specimen sequenced in a study of T cells expressing NK-cell markers. TCRdb re-called the 5' RACE reads; one entry per CDR3 protein, DNA not given. With about 260,000 distinct CDR3 sequences in the sample, the ten largest clones hold about 0.4%. The sample taken for sequencing was blood T cells: a sorted CD56 or NKG2C T cell subset, CD4+ or CD8+ T cells, or bulk PBMC T cells (not recorded which). These receptors were collected from a man younger than 30 in good health.

The chain couples TRBV10-3 to TRBJ2-2; TCRdb's assignment of TRBD2 cannot be checked, as there is no DNA. Germline V CDR1 and CDR2: ENHRY, SYGVKD. The CDR3 is 19 amino acids. The CDR3 is CAISEASAGTTTNTGELFF.

The chain uses TRBV29-1 and TRBJ1-5. The germline gives CDR1 SQVTM, CDR2 ANQGSEA. CDR3 length equals 13 residues. The CDR3 reads CSVVIRASQPQHF.

This chain joins TRBV15 and TRBJ2-3; TCRdb's D call, TRBD1, is unchecked because there is no DNA. This CDR3 contains 16 residues. The germline V gene encodes CDR1 LNHNV and CDR2 YYDKDF (reference sequence). The CDR3 is CATSRLLDRVTDTQYF. The full variable domain, rest sourced from reference TRBV15 and TRBJ2-3, is DAMVIQNPRYQVTQFGKPVTLSCSQTLNHNVMYWYQQKSSQAPKLLFHYYDKDFNNEADTPDNFQSRRPNTSFCFLDIRSPGLGDTAMYLCATSRLLDRVTDTQYFGPGTRLTVL.

The chain joins TRBV12-3 or TRBV12-4 to TRBJ2-1; TCRdb outputs TRBD2, but without DNA this stays unchecked. The CDR3 loop spans 15 amino acids. The CDR3 protein is CASTVEGPSYNEQFF.

The V call is TRBV29-1, the J call TRBJ2-7; as DNA is missing, the TRBD1 call by TCRdb cannot be tested. This CDR3 is built from 13 residues. Germline values: CDR1 SQVTM, CDR2 ANQGSEA. The CDR3: CSVTGQGADEQYF.

The genes are TRBV7-2 and TRBJ2-1; TCRdb reports TRBD2, a call that lacks DNA to check it against. This CDR3 has 14 residues. Per the germline V gene, CDR1 is SGHTA and CDR2 is FQGNSA. The CDR3 here is CASSLVEGMNEQFF.

V gene TRBV7-9 combines with J gene TRBJ2-5; the TCRdb call, TRBD1, lacks DNA for checking. Germline lookup yields CDR1 SEHNR and CDR2 FQNEAQ (reference sequence). This CDR3 has 17 amino acids. CDR3 residues: CASSLSAGTGIKETQYF. Together with reference TRBV7-9 and TRBJ2-5, the CDR3 gives the full variable domain: DTGVSQNPRHKITKRGQNVTFRCDPISEHNRLYWYRQTLGQGPEFLTYFQNEAQLEKSRLLSDRFSAERPKGSFSTLEIQRTEQGDSAMYLCASSLSAGTGIKETQYFGPGTRLLVL.

The gene calls are TRBV14 and TRBJ2-1; absent DNA, TCRdb's TRBD2 call cannot be checked. The CDR3 runs 17 residues. CDR1 is SGHDN and CDR2 is FVKESK in the germline V gene. The CDR3: CASSPRSGVSSYNEQFF.

The gene calls are TRBV5-1 and TRBJ2-5. The CDR3 loop spans 14 amino acids. The V gene's germline CDR1 is SGHRS and CDR2 YFSETQ. The CDR3 sequence is CASSIGRIQETQYF.

The genes are TRBV24-1 and TRBJ1-5; TCRdb's D call of TRBD1 is untestable without DNA. The germline V gene encodes CDR1 KGHDR and CDR2 SFDVKD. This CDR3 region has 13 residues. The CDR3 loop is CATSDSGNQPQHF.

The chain recombines TRBV12-3 or TRBV12-4 with TRBJ1-1; TCRdb indicates TRBD1, and absent DNA this call remains unverified. This CDR3 spans 13 amino acids. Here the CDR3 reads CASRGPRRSEAFF.

The gene calls are TRBV27 and TRBJ1-1; TCRdb's D call, TRBD1, is unchecked because there is no DNA. Germline V gives CDR1 MNHEY, CDR2 SMNVEV (reference sequence). The CDR3 spans 19 residues. CDR3 in amino acids: CASTTGLQGGSLVITEAFF.

This sequence joins TRBV11-2 and TRBJ1-6; as DNA is missing, the TRBD1 call by TCRdb cannot be tested. The CDR3 covers 14 residues. Looked up from germline, CDR1 is SGHAT and CDR2 is FQNNGV. The CDR3 here is CASSLEGGITPLHF.

The CDR3 loop is CASSQWRRGENTEAFF. The chain is built from TRBV3-1 and TRBJ1-1; TCRdb lists TRBD1, though no DNA is available to test this call. CDR1 and CDR2 (germline): LGHDT, YNNKEL (reference sequence). The CDR3 runs 16 residues.

This chain joins TRBV12-3 or TRBV12-4 and TRBJ2-4; lacking DNA, the TRBD2 call made by TCRdb goes unchecked. This CDR3 has 12 amino acids. CDR3: CASRRAENIQYF.

The chain links TRBV29-1 to TRBJ2-5; as DNA is missing, the TRBD1 call by TCRdb cannot be tested. Germline V gives CDR1 SQVTM, CDR2 ANQGSEA. This CDR3 comprises 13 residues. The CDR3 here is CSVLETGEETQYF.

The J gene is TRBJ1-5, the V gene TRBV12-3 or TRBV12-4. The CDR3 consists of 16 residues. The CDR3 here is CASSWEGHYSNQPQHF.

The chain uses TRBV20-1 and TRBJ2-1; the TCRdb D gene call, TRBD2, has no DNA to confirm it. This CDR3 is built from 17 residues. From germline, CDR1 is DFQATT and CDR2 SNEGSKA (reference sequence). CDR3 in amino acids: CSARAGRTSGRVNEQFF.

The J gene is TRBJ2-7, the V gene TRBV6-1; TCRdb's D call of TRBD2 is untestable without DNA. This CDR3 contains 17 residues. The germline CDR1 and CDR2 sequences are MNHNS and SASEGT. CDR3: CASSRTLAGVPSYEQYF.

J is TRBJ2-5 and V is TRBV5-6; with no DNA, the TCRdb D assignment of TRBD1 cannot be verified. Germline V gene lookup returns CDR1 SGHDT and CDR2 YYEEEE. The length of the CDR3 is 18 residues. This chain's CDR3 is CASSLTRSARGREETQYF.

The chain uses TRBV12-3 or TRBV12-4 and TRBJ2-2. CDR3 length: 13 amino acids. The CDR3 loop reads CASSLALGGELFF.

The chain joins TRBV7-2 to TRBJ2-5; with no DNA, the TCRdb D assignment of TRBD1 cannot be verified. This CDR3 region has 12 residues. Germline V gene data show CDR1 as SGHTA and CDR2 as FQGNSA. The CDR3 region is CASAPGRETQYF.

J is TRBJ1-1 and V is TRBV12-3 or TRBV12-4; TCRdb returns TRBD1, unconfirmable since there is no DNA. The CDR3 loop spans 17 amino acids. The CDR3 region is CASSPGRGGRRNTEAFF.

The rearrangement links TRBV5-1 to TRBJ2-3; TCRdb designates TRBD1, a call that cannot be tested without DNA. The germline V gene encodes CDR1 SGHRS and CDR2 YFSETQ. This CDR3 is 11 amino acids long. CDR3 protein: CASTRADTQYF.

The V call is TRBV28, the J call TRBJ2-5; TCRdb calls TRBD1, which cannot be checked without DNA. The CDR3 has 14 residues. CDR1 is MDHEN and CDR2 is SYDVKM in the germline V gene. CDR3 amino acids: CASSSSGPGETQYF. Full variable domain (remainder filled in from reference TRBV28 and TRBJ2-5): DVKVTQSSRYLVKRTGEKVFLECVQDMDHENMFWYRQDPGLGLRLIYFSYDVKMKEKGDIPEGYSVSREKKERFSLILESASTNQTSMYLCASSSSGPGETQYFGPGTRLLVL.

The chain couples TRBV20-1 to TRBJ2-5; there is no DNA to check the TCRdb D call of TRBD1. There are 12 residues in the CDR3. Germline V gene sequence: CDR1 DFQATT, CDR2 SNEGSKA (reference sequence). The CDR3 protein is CSATGTAETQYF.

This chain uses TRBV14 with TRBJ2-1; TCRdb lists TRBD2, though no DNA is available to test this call. This CDR3 has 15 amino acids. The germline V gene encodes CDR1 SGHDN and CDR2 FVKESK. CDR3: CASSQELAGNDEQFF.

The chain links TRBV5-8 to TRBJ2-1. The CDR3 length is 15 residues. Germline CDR1 is SGHTS and CDR2 is YDEGEE. This CDR3 reads CASSLAQGSYNEQFF.

This chain uses TRBV11-1 with TRBJ2-6; TCRdb selects TRBD2, and the lack of DNA leaves this call unchecked. Germline V lookup: CDR1 SGHAT, CDR2 FQDESV (reference sequence). The CDR3 totals 18 residues. CDR3 amino acids: CASSPRPRLAAGANVLTF.

V and J are TRBV19 and TRBJ2-2; checking the TCRdb D call of TRBD1 is not possible without DNA. CDR3 length: 17 amino acids. The germline V gene has CDR1 LNHDA and CDR2 SQIVND (reference sequence). The CDR3 loop reads CASNLQAWGAQTGELFF.